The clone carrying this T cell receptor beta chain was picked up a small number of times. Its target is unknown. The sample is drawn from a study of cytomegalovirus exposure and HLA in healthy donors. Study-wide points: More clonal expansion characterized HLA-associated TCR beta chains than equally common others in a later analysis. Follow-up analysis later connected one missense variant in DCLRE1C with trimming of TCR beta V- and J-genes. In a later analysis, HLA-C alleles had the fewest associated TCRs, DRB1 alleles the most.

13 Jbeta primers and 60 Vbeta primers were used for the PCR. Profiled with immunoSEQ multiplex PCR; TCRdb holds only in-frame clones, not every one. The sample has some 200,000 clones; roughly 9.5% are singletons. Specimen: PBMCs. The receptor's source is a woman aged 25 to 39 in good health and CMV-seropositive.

The CDR3 bases are TGTGCCAGCAGCTTGGATAGGGGGCCATACAATGAGCAGTTCTTC. Translated, it gives CASSLDRGPYNEQFF. The V gene is TRBV5-4, the J gene TRBJ2-1; TRBD1 matches 7 bases. V lost 0 bases and J lost 4; bases outside the gene matches: 4. The CDR3 length is 15 residues. The germline V gene has CDR1 SGHNT and CDR2 YYREEE (reference sequence).